The 24 T cell receptor beta chains below come from one sample, sequenced in a study of blood T cell repertoires in COVID-19. Generated by immunoSEQ multiplex PCR, the TCRdb table keeps only in-frame clones and is missing some. The sample holds hundreds of thousands of clones, about 90% seen once. Input material: peripheral blood. Receptors originate from a man older than 75 with acute or convalescent COVID-19.

The genes are TRBV9 and TRBJ1-3, with D possibly matching TRBD1 (5 bases). The germline V gene has CDR1 SGDLS and CDR2 YYNGEE. V lost 4 bases to trimming and J lost 3 bases, with 11 bases between them. The CDR3 extends over 14 amino acids. The CDR3: CASSLRGIGNTIYF. Here the CDR3 DNA reads TGTGCCAGCAGCTTAAGGGGTATTGGAAACACCATATATTTT.

V is TRBV9 and J is TRBJ2-1; the match to TRBD2 covers 9 bases. CDR1 SGDLS and CDR2 YYNGEE come from the germline V gene. The CDR3 runs 18 residues. The trim removed 3 bases at V and 2 bases at J, leaving 12 bases unmatched. The CDR3 DNA sequence: TGTGCCAGCAGCGGATTCCCCCTGACTAGCGGCACCTACAATGAGCAGTTCTTC. Its translation: CASSGFPLTSGTYNEQFF.

This sequence joins TRBV11-2 and TRBJ1-6; TRBD1 is a possible D gene (5 bases). There are 14 residues in the CDR3. Germline assignment: CDR1 SGHAT and CDR2 FQNNGV. V shed 0 bases and J shed 9 bases, with 9 bases lying between them. CDR3 residues: CASSLDLTASPLHF. CDR3 nucleotide sequence: TGTGCCAGCAGCTTAGATCTGACAGCTTCACCCCTCCACTTT.

The chain has TRBV29-1 and TRBJ1-1; a weak D match, TRBD1 (5 bases). The germline V gene encodes CDR1 SQVTM and CDR2 ANQGSEA. This CDR3 has 13 residues. V lost 3 bases and J lost 4, with 12 bases in between. This chain's CDR3 is CSVERQRGTEAFF. Here the CDR3 DNA reads TGCAGCGTTGAGAGACAGAGAGGCACTGAAGCTTTCTTT.

CDR3 protein: CASSTTGSYGYTF. DNA for the CDR3: TGTGCCAGCAGTACTACAGGGTCCTATGGCTACACCTTC. This rearrangement joins TRBV6-5 to TRBJ1-2, with TRBD1 as a possible D gene (6 bases). V was clipped by 5 bases and J by 4 bases, with 11 bases between them. The germline CDR1 and CDR2 sequences are MNHEY and SVGAGI. The length of the CDR3 is 13 residues.

The J gene is TRBJ2-3, the V gene TRBV11-3; 16 nucleotides line up with TRBD2. The CDR3 loop spans 18 amino acids. In germline, CDR1 is SGHNT, CDR2 YENEEA. The V gene end was trimmed by 3 bases and the J gene end by 3 bases; junction bases not matched to a gene: 6. This CDR3 reads CASSLGLAGGGRTDTQYF. The CDR3 DNA follows: TGTGCCAGCAGCTTGGGACTAGCGGGAGGGGGGAGGACAGATACGCAGTATTTT. The whole variable domain, filled in from reference TRBV11-3 and TRBJ2-3, reads EAGVVQSPRYKIIEKKQPVAFWCNPISGHNTLYWYLQNLGQGPELLIRYENEEAVDDSQLPKDRFSAERLKGVDSTLKIQPAELGDSAVYLCASSLGLAGGGRTDTQYFGPGTRLTVL.

The chain has TRBV5-8 and TRBJ2-3, with 14 bases that match TRBD2. The length of the CDR3 is 15 residues. CDR1 and CDR2 (germline): SGHTS, YDEGEE. The trim removed 5 bases at V and 3 bases at J, leaving 2 bases unmatched. CDR3 amino acids: CASRRTSGRTDTQYF. CDR3 DNA: TGTGCCAGCAGAAGGACTAGCGGGAGGACAGATACGCAGTATTTT.

The chain is built from TRBV7-8 and TRBJ2-3; TRBD1 might be the D (6 bases). Germline lookup yields CDR1 SGHVS and CDR2 FQNEAQ. Trimming left V 1 base short and J 0 bases short, with 11 bases between. The CDR3 is made up of 16 amino acids. CDR3 region: CASSLVTGSSTDTQYF. Here the CDR3 DNA reads TGTGCCAGCAGCTTAGTTACAGGGAGTAGCACAGATACGCAGTATTTT.

The rearrangement links TRBV5-1 to TRBJ2-2; 9 bases map to TRBD1. V was pared by 0 bases and J by 1 base, with 7 bases of the junction left unmatched. Germline V CDR1 and CDR2: SGHRS, YFSETQ. The CDR3 length is 18 residues. CDR3 bases: TGCGCCAGCAGCTTGGCCTGGGGGGACAGGGTGAACACCGGGGAGCTGTTTTTT. It translates to CASSLAWGDRVNTGELFF.

The chain joins TRBV19 to TRBJ2-5, with 12 bases lining up with TRBD2. The CDR3 spans 16 residues. Germline values: CDR1 LNHDA, CDR2 SQIVND (reference sequence). V lost 5 bases, J lost 1 base, and 5 bases stayed unmatched. CDR3 nucleotide sequence: TGTGCCAGTAGTCCAAGACTAGCGGGAGTCCAAGAGACCCAGTACTTC. This translates into CASSPRLAGVQETQYF.

The rearrangement links TRBV18 to TRBJ2-5, with 11 nucleotides matching TRBD2. Germline loops: CDR1 KGHSH, CDR2 LQKENI. The CDR3 length is 16 residues. The V gene end was trimmed by 1 base and the J gene end by 5 bases; junction bases not matched to a gene: 6. This CDR3 is CASSPRSTSGKETQYF. The CDR3, as DNA: TGTGCCAGCTCACCACGTTCGACTAGCGGGAAGGAGACCCAGTACTTC.

The chain recombines TRBV5-1 with TRBJ2-1, with 10 bases identical to TRBD2. CDR3 length: 15 residues. CDR1 is SGHRS and CDR2 is YFSETQ in the germline V gene. After removal of 5 bases from V and 7 bases from J, the junction contained 9 bases not matched to a gene. The CDR3 coding sequence is TGCGCCAGCAGACCGCCGGGACTAGCGATAAATGAGCAGTTCTTC. This codes for CASRPPGLAINEQFF.

The sample holds one count of this clone. At one end, the junction sequence differs from germline, possibly due to a read error. The chain joins TRBV9 to TRBJ2-5; 14 bases are a match to TRBD2. The length of the CDR3 is 14 residues. Germline-derived CDR1 and CDR2 are SGDLS and YYNGEE. The CDR3 loop reads CASSSGLAGEAQYF. As DNA, the CDR3 is TGTGCCAGCAGCTCGGGACTAGCGGGAGAGGCCCAGTACTTC.

The V gene is TRBV5-1, the J gene TRBJ2-1, with D possibly matching TRBD2 (5 bases). Trimming took 0 bases from V and 5 from J, leaving 12 bases between them. Germline V gene lookup returns CDR1 SGHRS and CDR2 YFSETQ. CDR3 length: 15 residues. Here the CDR3 reads CASSLVAAGNNEQFF. The CDR3 DNA reads as TGCGCCAGCAGCTTGGTGGCTGCCGGGAACAATGAGCAGTTCTTC.

V and J are TRBV4-1 and TRBJ2-3; 8 bases map to TRBD2. The CDR3 length is 19 residues. CDR1 is MGHRA and CDR2 is YSYEKL in the germline V gene. V lost 1 base, J lost 6 bases, and 18 bases stayed unmatched. The CDR3 region is CASSQGARQIAGQGDTQYF. Written as DNA, the CDR3 is TGCGCCAGCAGCCAAGGAGCCCGTCAAATAGCGGGGCAGGGGGATACGCAGTATTTT.

The chain couples TRBV9 to TRBJ2-1, with no clear D. The CDR3 extends over 13 amino acids. V gave up 2 bases and J gave up 7 bases, with 10 bases separating them. Germline assignment: CDR1 SGDLS and CDR2 YYNGEE. Here the CDR3 DNA reads TGTGCCAGCAGCGTTAGAGCGAGGAATGAGCAGTTCTTC. Its translation is CASSVRARNEQFF.

This rearrangement joins TRBV11-1 to TRBJ2-4; 8 bases are shared with TRBD1. The CDR3 extends over 15 amino acids. V gave up 5 bases and J gave up 3 bases; unmatched junction bases: 6. Per the germline V gene, CDR1 is SGHAT and CDR2 is FQDESV (reference sequence). As DNA, the CDR3 is TGTGCCAGCAGCCCAGGGACAGGTCGCAAAAACATTCAGTACTTC. It specifies CASSPGTGRKNIQYF.

The V call is TRBV11-2, the J call TRBJ2-7; tentatively, D is TRBD1 (6 bases). V was cut by 4 bases and J by 3 bases, with 13 bases left in between. Germline-derived CDR1 and CDR2 are SGHAT and FQNNGV. This CDR3 is built from 14 residues. The CDR3, as DNA: TGTGCCAGCAGCTACCCCGGGACATACTACGAGCAGTACTTC. Amino acid sequence: CASSYPGTYYEQYF. The full variable domain, its missing parts supplied by reference TRBV11-2 and TRBJ2-7, is EAGVAQSPRYKIIEKRQSVAFWCNPISGHATLYWYQQILGQGPKLLIQFQNNGVVDDSQLPKDRFSAERLKGVDSTLKIQPAKLEDSAVYLCASSYPGTYYEQYFGPGTRLTVT.

This CDR3 reads CASSLVFGTGNTIYF. CDR3 in DNA: TGTGCCAGCAGCTTAGTTTTCGGGACTGGAAACACCATATATTTT. This chain links TRBV7-9 with TRBJ1-3; D not certain. V was pared by 1 base and J by 2 bases, with 9 bases between. From germline, CDR1 is SEHNR and CDR2 FQNEAQ (reference sequence). The CDR3 contains 15 residues. Full variable domain (missing parts from reference TRBV7-9 and TRBJ1-3): DTGVSQNPRHKITKRGQNVTFRCDPISEHNRLYWYRQTLGQGPEFLTYFQNEAQLEKSRLLSDRFSAERPKGSFSTLEIQRTEQGDSAMYLCASSLVFGTGNTIYFGEGSWLTVV.

This rearrangement joins TRBV3-1 (or the pseudogene TRBV3-2) to TRBJ2-2; TRBD2 matches at 10 bases. This CDR3 comprises 19 residues. Germline V gene data show CDR1 as LGHDT and CDR2 as YNNKEL (reference sequence). The V gene end was trimmed by 2 bases and the J gene end by 3 bases; junction bases not matched to a gene: 12. The CDR3 loop reads CASSQWGASGGRDTGELFF. CDR3 nucleotides: TGTGCCAGCAGCCAATGGGGAGCTAGCGGGGGTCGGGACACCGGGGAGCTGTTTTTT.

This chain joins TRBV7-2 and TRBJ2-7; 7 positions agree with TRBD1. V was clipped by 8 bases and J by 1 base; unmatched bases: 11. CDR3 size: 15 residues. Germline-derived CDR1 and CDR2 are SGHTA and FQGNSA. CDR3 amino acids: CASLRGPGLSYEQYF. CDR3 nucleotides: TGTGCCAGCTTGAGGGGGCCAGGGTTGTCCTACGAGCAGTACTTC.

The chain's CDR3 is CASSEADSLYGYTF. CDR3 DNA: TGTGCCAGCAGTGAAGCGGACAGTCTCTATGGCTACACCTTC. The V gene is TRBV2, the J gene TRBJ1-2; D is possibly TRBD1 (6 bases). CDR1 is SNHLY and CDR2 is FYNNEI in the germline V gene. This CDR3 contains 14 residues. V lost 0 bases, J lost 4 bases, and 9 bases lay in between.

This clone was counted between two and nine times. This chain uses TRBV5-6 with TRBJ1-2; a possible D gene is TRBD1 (6 bases). There are 16 residues in the CDR3. Trimming took off 4 bases at V and 12 bases at J, with 28 bases between the two ends. Germline CDR1 reads SGHDT; CDR2 reads YYEEEE. This CDR3 is CASSPGRQVAGLWDTF. CDR3 coding DNA: TGTGCCAGCAGCCCGGGTCGACAGGTGGCCGGGCTATGGGACACCTTC.

The chain employs TRBV18 and TRBJ2-7; the match to TRBD1 covers 7 bases. J was trimmed by 0 bases and V by 2 bases; bases with no gene match: 7. Germline lookup yields CDR1 KGHSH and CDR2 LQKENI. The CDR3 sequence is 16 residues long. The chain's CDR3 is CASSPGPDRSSYEQYF. The CDR3 DNA reads as TGTGCCAGCTCACCAGGCCCGGACAGGAGCTCCTACGAGCAGTACTTC. Variable domain in full (rest from reference TRBV18 and TRBJ2-7): NAGVMQNPRHLVRRRGQEARLRCSPMKGHSHVYWYRQLPEEGLKFMVYLQKENIIDESGMPKERFSAEFPKEGPSILRIQQVVRGDSAAYFCASSPGPDRSSYEQYFGPGTRLTVT.